Included here is one TCR beta chain sequence, with context. What it binds is not known. The source of the sample is a study of T cell responses to AZD1222 COVID-19 vaccine. Looking at the study overall: Researchers grouped second doses given at about 4 or about 12 weeks into one pool. Study results and caveats: The reported proportion of spike-specific TCRs targeting unmutated variant regions was nearly half. Just a handful of AZD1222 recipients were seropositive at baseline. Donors were largely white British and mainly female; clonal diversity was possibly underestimated.

Repertoires were generated with immunoSEQ multiplex PCR, while TCRdb's copy carries only in-frame clones and drops some. The sample holds more than 100,000 clones, approximately 90% seen once. The source was peripheral blood, collected on day 0 of AZD1222 vaccination. The receptor was isolated from an adult in good health.

Written as DNA, the CDR3 is TGTGCCTGGGGTCCCCAGGGGGTAGTTACAGATACGCAGTATTTT. It yields the protein CAWGPQGVVTDTQYF. The chain employs TRBV30 and TRBJ2-3; TRBD1 matches 7 bases. After removal of 5 bases from V and 3 bases from J, the junction contained 11 bases not matched to a gene. CDR1 GTSNPN and CDR2 SVGIG come from the germline V gene (reference sequence). The CDR3 covers 15 residues. Combining the CDR3 with reference TRBV30 and TRBJ2-3 gives the whole variable domain SQTIHQWPATLVQPVGSPLSLECTVEGTSNPNLYWYRQAAGRGLQLLFYSVGIGQISSEVPQNLSASRPQDRQFILSSKKLLLSDSGFYLCAWGPQGVVTDTQYFGPGTRLTVL.